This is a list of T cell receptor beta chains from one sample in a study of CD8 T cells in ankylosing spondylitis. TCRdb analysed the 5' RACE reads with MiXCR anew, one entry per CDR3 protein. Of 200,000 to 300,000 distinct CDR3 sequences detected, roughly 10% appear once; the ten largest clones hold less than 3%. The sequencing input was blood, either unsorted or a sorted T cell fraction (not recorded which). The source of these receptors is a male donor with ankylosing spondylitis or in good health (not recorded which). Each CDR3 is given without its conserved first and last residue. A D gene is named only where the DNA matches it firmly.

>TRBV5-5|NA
ASSFGQGYGTGELF
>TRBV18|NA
ASSSAGMSYNEQF
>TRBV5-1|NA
ASRAALGENIQY
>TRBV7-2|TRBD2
ASSLSGGLAVNEQF
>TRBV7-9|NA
ASSHELGTQY
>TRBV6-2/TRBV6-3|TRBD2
ASSWTVESGGDLYNEQF
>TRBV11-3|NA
ASSLDSGGTQETQY
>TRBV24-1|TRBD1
ATSSTGQGEETQY
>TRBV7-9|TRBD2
ASSRTSFWTYEQY
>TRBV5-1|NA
ASSWPAPGETQY
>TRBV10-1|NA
ASSEFRLDTQY
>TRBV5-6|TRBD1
ASSLVGQTQETQY
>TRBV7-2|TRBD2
ASSAGLAGVYEQY
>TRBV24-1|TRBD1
ATSARRQGRSGRNTGELF
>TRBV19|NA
ASSFPGQLLAKNIQY
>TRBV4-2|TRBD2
ASSQDLRGGTDTQY
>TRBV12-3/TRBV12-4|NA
ASSSPETANYGYT
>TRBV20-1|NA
SAGAGGYGYT
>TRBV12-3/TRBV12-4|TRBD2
ASSASGTSGYEQY
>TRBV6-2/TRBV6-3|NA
ASSYTGVTDTQY
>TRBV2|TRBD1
ATSPGGRVGELF
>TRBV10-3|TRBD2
AISQRGDSYEQY
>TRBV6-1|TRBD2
ASWRGASGNEQF
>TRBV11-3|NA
ASSPQWDNEQF
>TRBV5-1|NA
ASSQGGLPVGYNEQF
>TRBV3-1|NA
ASSQAKTMGEKLF
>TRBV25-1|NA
ARLDTLYEQY
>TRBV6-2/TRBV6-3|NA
ASSPESNTGELF
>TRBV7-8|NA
ASSLALGLADEQY
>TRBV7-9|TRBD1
ASSPPGQGYGYT
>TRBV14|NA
ASSQGRETQY
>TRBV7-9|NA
ASSPPIGTEAF
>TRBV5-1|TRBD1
ASSFRGLEDGYT
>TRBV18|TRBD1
ASSDGQGYEQY
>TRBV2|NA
AREPDSGANVLT
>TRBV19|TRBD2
ASSIPTSGRPGELF
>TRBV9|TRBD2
ASSASLAVPYEQY
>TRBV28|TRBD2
ASSLGFRASGGTDTQY
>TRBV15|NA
ATSQGTATYEQY
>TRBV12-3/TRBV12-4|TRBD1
ASGRNAPTGGTGELF